This passage covers 21 T cell receptor beta chains from one sample sequenced in a study of T cell repertoires in cytomegalovirus infection. One entry per CDR3 protein results from TCRdb running MiXCR on the reads. The repertoire holds hundreds of thousands of distinct CDR3 sequences, with around a sixth as singletons. Specimen: PBMCs. These receptors were collected from a human donor in good health (CMV status not recorded). Some clones in this sample may be carry-over from other donors' samples.

This clonotype was seen ten or more times. This chain joins TRBV19 and TRBJ2-1, with D tentatively TRBD1 (6 bases). CDR1 and CDR2 (germline): LNHDA, SQIVND (reference sequence). The CDR3 has 15 residues. The V end lost 5 bases, the J end lost 4 bases, and 15 bases lay between the germline ends. The CDR3 here is CASSLPRQVYNEQFF. The CDR3 DNA reads as TGTGCCAGTAGTTTGCCGAGACAGGTTTACAATGAGCAGTTCTTC.

This clonotype came up once. A much bigger clone sits one base away, suggesting this may be a read error. This rearrangement joins TRBV7-2 to TRBJ2-7, with D possibly being TRBD1 (7 bases). In germline, CDR1 is SGHTA, CDR2 FQGNSA. CDR3 length: 14 residues. The ends were cut back, 5 bases at V and 3 bases at J, with 14 bases in the middle. The CDR3 is CASSRGDRNYEQYF. The DNA for the CDR3 is TGTGCCAGCAGCCGCGGGGACAGAAACTACGAGCAGTACTTC.

This clonotype occurred many times. This chain joins TRBV27 and TRBJ1-6; D is possibly TRBD1 (5 bases). CDR3 length: 15 amino acids. Germline-derived CDR1 and CDR2 are MNHEY and SMNVEV (reference sequence). The V and J ends lost 7 bases and 7 bases respectively, with 17 bases between them. CDR3 protein: CASILPQGSNSPLHF. The CDR3 nucleotides read TGTGCCAGCATATTACCGCAGGGCTCCAATTCACCCCTCCACTTT.

This clonotype turned up a few times. V gene TRBV20-1 combines with J gene TRBJ1-2; TRBD1 is a possible D gene (5 bases). V lost 3 bases to trimming and J lost 6 bases, with 11 bases between them. This CDR3 comprises 12 residues. The V gene's germline CDR1 is DFQATT and CDR2 SNEGSKA (reference sequence). The CDR3 is CSASVGLDGYTF. CDR3 nucleotides: TGCAGTGCTAGTGTGGGGCTCGATGGCTACACCTTC.

The chain links TRBV3-1 to TRBJ1-5; D call uncertain. This CDR3 spans 14 amino acids. CDR1 is LGHDT and CDR2 is YNNKEL in the germline V gene (reference sequence). Trimming left V 4 bases short and J 3 bases short, with 10 bases between. The CDR3 sequence: CASSPRTSNQPQHF. As DNA, the CDR3 is TGTGCCAGCAGCCCGAGGACCTCCAATCAGCCCCAGCATTTT.

This clonotype appeared a few times. The chain is built from TRBV2 and TRBJ1-5, with 8 bases identical to TRBD1. The CDR3 is made up of 15 amino acids. Germline V gene data show CDR1 as SNHLY and CDR2 as FYNNEI. V trimming: 5 bases; J trimming: 3 bases; junction bases outside the gene matches: 6. The CDR3 DNA reads as TGTGCCAGCAGTACCGGGACAGGACACAATCAGCCCCAGCATTTT. This encodes CASSTGTGHNQPQHF. Full variable domain (missing parts from reference TRBV2 and TRBJ1-5): EPEVTQTPSHQVTQMGQEVILRCVPISNHLYFYWYRQILGQKVEFLVSFYNNEISEKSEIFDDQFSVERPDGSNFTLKIRSTKLEDSAMYFCASSTGTGHNQPQHFGDGTRLSIL.

The chain joins TRBV5-4 to TRBJ1-4; D remains ambiguous. This CDR3 region has 15 residues. Trimming pared 3 bases from V and 6 bases from J, leaving 15 bases between. Germline CDR1 reads SGHNT; CDR2 reads YYREEE (reference sequence). CDR3 nucleotide sequence: TGTGCCAGCAGCTCGAGGGCAGGATCAGATGAAAAACTGTTTTTT. It is translated as CASSSRAGSDEKLFF.

The rearrangement joins TRBV2 to TRBJ2-1; the D gene is possibly TRBD1 (6 bases). CDR1 SNHLY and CDR2 FYNNEI come from the germline V gene. The CDR3 is 15 amino acids. Trimming shortened V by 4 bases and J by 5 bases, and 15 bases separated the two germline ends. The CDR3 DNA reads as TGTGCCAGCAGTGTTTCGGGACAAGGGAACAATGAGCAGTTCTTC. It encodes CASSVSGQGNNEQFF.

At least ten counts were recorded for this clonotype. The chain recombines TRBV7-2 with TRBJ2-7; TRBD2 matches 8 bases. The CDR3 runs to 16 residues. V lost 5 bases and J lost 0; bases outside the gene matches: 9. In germline, CDR1 is SGHTA, CDR2 FQGNSA. This CDR3 reads CASSLLSSGTSYEQYF. The CDR3 DNA reads TGTGCCAGCAGCCTACTTAGTAGCGGGACCTCCTACGAGCAGTACTTC.

This clonotype was picked up many times. The gene calls are TRBV28 and TRBJ2-7; the match to TRBD1 covers 10 bases. Germline-derived CDR1 and CDR2 are MDHEN and SYDVKM. The ends lost 3 bases at V and 5 bases at J; junction bases unmatched: 7. The CDR3 is 15 residues long. The CDR3 nucleotides read TGTGCCAGCAGTTTTGGGACAGGGGTTTTGGACGAGCAGTACTTC. This sequence encodes CASSFGTGVLDEQYF.

The chain joins TRBV7-9 to TRBJ2-7, with 10 bases that match TRBD1. The CDR3 is 15 amino acids. V shed 2 bases, J shed 5 bases, and the junction held 6 bases outside the gene matches. CDR1 and CDR2 (germline): SEHNR, FQNEAQ (reference sequence). CDR3 nucleotides: TGTGCCAGCAGCTTAACCGGGACAGGGGCGAACGAGCAGTACTTC. Translated: CASSLTGTGANEQYF. The whole variable domain, filled in from reference TRBV7-9 and TRBJ2-7, reads DTGVSQNPRHKITKRGQNVTFRCDPISEHNRLYWYRQTLGQGPEFLTYFQNEAQLEKSRLLSDRFSAERPKGSFSTLEIQRTEQGDSAMYLCASSLTGTGANEQYFGPGTRLTVT.

This clonotype was seen a few times. The J gene is TRBJ2-1, the V gene TRBV9; no clear D. This CDR3 is 14 amino acids long. Germline CDR1 is SGDLS and CDR2 is YYNGEE. Trimming shortened V by 3 bases and J by 4 bases, and 11 bases separated the two germline ends. This CDR3 reads CASSGNGPYNEQFF. CDR3 DNA: TGTGCCAGCAGCGGAAATGGGCCATACAATGAGCAGTTCTTC. Based on the CDR3 plus reference TRBV9 and TRBJ2-1, the full variable domain is DSGVTQTPKHLITATGQRVTLRCSPRSGDLSVYWYQQSLDQGLQFLIQYYNGEERAKGNILERFSAQQFPDLHSELNLSSLELGDSALYFCASSGNGPYNEQFFGPGTRLTVL.

The V and J genes are TRBV5-4 and TRBJ2-5, with 9 positions matching TRBD2. Germline assignment: CDR1 SGHNT and CDR2 YYREEE (reference sequence). CDR3 length equals 16 residues. The V segment lost 2 bases and the J segment 2 bases; nucleotides outside the gene matches: 7. This chain's CDR3 is CASSFGGSGGQETQYF. CDR3 sequence (DNA): TGTGCCAGCAGCTTTGGAGGGAGCGGGGGGCAAGAGACCCAGTACTTC. Supplemented by reference TRBV5-4 and TRBJ2-5, the full variable domain reads ETGVTQSPTHLIKTRGQQVTLRCSSQSGHNTVSWYQQALGQGPQFIFQYYREEENGRGNFPPRFSGLQFPNYSSELNVNALELDDSALYLCASSFGGSGGQETQYFGPGTRLLVL.

The J gene is TRBJ2-1, the V gene TRBV12-3 or TRBV12-4, with D uncertain. Trimming took off 5 bases at V and 10 bases at J, with 6 bases between the two ends. This CDR3 region has 10 residues. CDR3 in DNA: TGTGCCAGCAGTATCAGGGAGCAGTTCTTC. This encodes CASSIREQFF.

The CDR3 DNA sequence: TGTGCCATCAGTGGCCCGAACGGACATGGCTACAATGAGCAGTTCTTC. It specifies CAISGPNGHGYNEQFF. The chain is built from TRBV10-3 and TRBJ2-1; possibly TRBD1 for D (5 bases). The V end lost 4 bases, the J end lost 3 bases, and 16 bases lay between the germline ends. The CDR3 is 16 amino acids. Germline-derived CDR1 and CDR2 are ENHRY and SYGVKD.

This clonotype was observed at least ten times. The chain recombines TRBV7-2 with TRBJ1-1; D might be TRBD1 (5 bases). The CDR3 loop spans 15 amino acids. Per the germline V gene, CDR1 is SGHTA and CDR2 is FQGNSA. V shed 2 bases and J shed 4 bases, with 14 bases lying between them. CDR3 sequence (DNA): TGTGCCAGCAGCTTAACCGGGACTTCGGCCACTGAAGCTTTCTTT. Its translation: CASSLTGTSATEAFF.

The genes are TRBV15 and TRBJ2-4; D is possibly TRBD1 or TRBD2 (6 bases each). CDR1 and CDR2 (germline): LNHNV, YYDKDF (reference sequence). Trimming pared 2 bases from V and 6 bases from J, leaving 20 bases between. This CDR3 is built from 17 residues. CDR3 coding DNA: TGTGCCACCAGCAGATCCAGGGGAGGAGCGGGTCTAAACATTCAGTACTTC. This gives the protein CATSRSRGGAGLNIQYF.

The sample holds a few counts of this clonotype. V usage is TRBV20-1 and J usage is TRBJ2-7; 7 positions match TRBD1. J lost 0 bases, V lost 6 bases, and 8 bases had no gene match. There are 14 residues in the CDR3. The germline V gene encodes CDR1 DFQATT and CDR2 SNEGSKA (reference sequence). As DNA, the CDR3 is TGCAGTGCGGGTCGACAGGGCTTCTCCTACGAGCAGTACTTC. This encodes CSAGRQGFSYEQYF.

There are a few counts of this clonotype. The rearrangement joins TRBV20-1 to TRBJ1-3; D is possibly TRBD1 (5 bases). Trimming took off 5 bases at V and 7 bases at J, with 24 bases between the two ends. The germline CDR1 and CDR2 sequences are DFQATT and SNEGSKA (reference sequence). The CDR3 runs to 16 residues. CDR3 region: CSAPVRTSSTVNTIYF. The DNA for the CDR3 is TGCAGTGCTCCCGTCCGGACATCCTCAACGGTGAACACCATATATTTT.

The J gene is TRBJ2-7, the V gene TRBV20-1; D may be TRBD2 (7 bases). V was clipped by 7 bases and J by 2 bases, with 9 bases between them. Germline CDR1 reads DFQATT; CDR2 reads SNEGSKA (reference sequence). CDR3 length: 11 residues. The CDR3 sequence is CSGGGPYEQYF. The CDR3 DNA reads TGCAGTGGGGGGGGCCCCTACGAGCAGTACTTC.

This clonotype showed up many times. This chain joins TRBV27 and TRBJ2-2; D is unclear. This CDR3 region has 14 residues. In germline, CDR1 is MNHEY, CDR2 SMNVEV (reference sequence). The V and J ends lost 8 bases and 11 bases respectively, with 21 bases between them. CDR3 DNA sequence: TGTGCCAGCGGAGTACACCGATGGGAAACCGAGCTGTTTTTT. Translated, it gives CASGVHRWETELFF.